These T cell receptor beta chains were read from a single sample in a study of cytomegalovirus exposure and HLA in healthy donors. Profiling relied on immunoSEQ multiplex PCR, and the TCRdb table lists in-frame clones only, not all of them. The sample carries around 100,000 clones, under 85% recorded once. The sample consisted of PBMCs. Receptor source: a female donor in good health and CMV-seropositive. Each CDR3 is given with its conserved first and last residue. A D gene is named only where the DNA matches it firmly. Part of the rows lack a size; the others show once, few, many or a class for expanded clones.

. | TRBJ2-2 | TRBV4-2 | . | TGTGCCAGCAGCCGGTGGCAGGGGAACACCGGGGAGCTGTTTTTT | CASSRWQGNTGELFF
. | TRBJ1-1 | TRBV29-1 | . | TGCAGCGTCCCCCTATCAGGGGACACTGAAGCTTTCTTT | CSVPLSGDTEAFF
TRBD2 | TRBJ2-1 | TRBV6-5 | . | TGTGCCAGCAGTTCCCCTAGCGGGGGTTCCTACAATGAGCAGTTCTTC | CASSSPSGGSYNEQFF
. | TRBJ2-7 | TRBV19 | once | TGTGCCAGTAGTGTCAGCTACGAGCAGTACTTC | CASSVSYEQYF
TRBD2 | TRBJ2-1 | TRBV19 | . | TGTGCCAGTAGTATAGCGGGGGGGAAGTACAATGAGCAGTTCTTC | CASSIAGGKYNEQFF
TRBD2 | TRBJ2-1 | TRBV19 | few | TGTGCCAGTAGTCTTGTAGCGGGGAGCTCCTACAATGAGCAGTTCTTC | CASSLVAGSSYNEQFF
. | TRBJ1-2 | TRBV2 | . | TGTGCGTGGGCAGGGCGAAGCTATGGCTACACCTTC | CAWAGRSYGYTF
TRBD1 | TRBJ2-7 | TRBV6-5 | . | TGTGCCAGCAGCCTCCTAAGACAGGGGAGCTACGAGCAGTACTTC | CASSLLRQGSYEQYF
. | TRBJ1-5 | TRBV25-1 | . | TGTGCCAGCAGTGGAGGATATAGCAATCAGCCCCAGCATTTT | CASSGGYSNQPQHF
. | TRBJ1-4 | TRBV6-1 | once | TGTGCCAGCACCCTGAGAATTAATGAAAAACTGTTTTTT | CASTLRINEKLFF
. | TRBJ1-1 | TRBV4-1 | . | TGCGCCAGCAGCCATTCAGGGATACGGAACACTGAAGCTTTCTTT | CASSHSGIRNTEAFF
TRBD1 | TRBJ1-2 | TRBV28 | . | TGTGCCAGCAGCCGGGCGAGGGGGCGGAGCTATGGCTACACCTTC | CASSRARGRSYGYTF
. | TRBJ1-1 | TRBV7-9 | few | TGTGCCAGCAGCTGGGGAACGGGAGCTGGGGACACTGAAGCTTTCTTT | CASSWGTGAGDTEAFF
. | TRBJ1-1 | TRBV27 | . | TGTGCCACTTATATCGGGGGGACTGAAGCTTTCTTT | CATYIGGTEAFF
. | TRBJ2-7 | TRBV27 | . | TGTGCCAGCAGTTTTCAGGGCTCCTACGAGCAGTACTTC | CASSFQGSYEQYF
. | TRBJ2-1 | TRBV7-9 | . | TGTGCCAGCAGCTCTCTAGTGGCACAATACAATGAGCAGTTCTTC | CASSSLVAQYNEQFF
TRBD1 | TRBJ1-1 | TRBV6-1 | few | TGTGCCAGCAGTACAGGGGAGGTTGCTGAAGCTTTCTTT | CASSTGEVAEAFF
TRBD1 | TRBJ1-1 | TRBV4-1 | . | TGCGCCAGCAGCCAAGAAGACAGGGGGAACACTGAAGCTTTCTTT | CASSQEDRGNTEAFF
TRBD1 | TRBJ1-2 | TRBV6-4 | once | TGTGCCAGCAGTTTACCGGGACAGGGTAGCTATGGCTACACCTTC | CASSLPGQGSYGYTF
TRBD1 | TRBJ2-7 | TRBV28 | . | TGTGCCAGCACCTTCTCTGGGACAGGGGCCTACGAGCAGTACTTC | CASTFSGTGAYEQYF
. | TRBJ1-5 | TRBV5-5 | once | TGTGCCAGCAGCCCGAAATCGGGGAGGGGGGACTTCGGCAATCAGCCCCAGCATTTT | CASSPKSGRGDFGNQPQHF
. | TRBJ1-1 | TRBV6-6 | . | TGTGCCACCACCCCGGGTCCTCTTTTTGAAGCTTTCTTT | CATTPGPLFEAFF
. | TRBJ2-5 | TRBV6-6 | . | TGTGCCAGCAGTTACCCCTTCCGGGACACAGAGACCCAGTACTTC | CASSYPFRDTETQYF
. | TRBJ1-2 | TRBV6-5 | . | TGTGCCAGCAGACCGGAGGGCTATGGCTACACCTTC | CASRPEGYGYTF
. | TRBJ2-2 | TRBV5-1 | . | TGCGCCAGCAGCTTGTTGGCACGGGAAGGTACCGGGGAGCTGTTTTTT | CASSLLAREGTGELFF
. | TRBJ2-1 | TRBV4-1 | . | TGCGCCAGCAGCCAGGACAGCGCCTCCTACAATGAGCAGTTCTTC | CASSQDSASYNEQFF
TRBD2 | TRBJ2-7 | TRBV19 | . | TGTGCCAGTAGTGTCCTAGCGGGAGACTCCTACGAGCAGTACTTC | CASSVLAGDSYEQYF
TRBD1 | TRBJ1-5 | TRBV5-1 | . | TGCGCCAGCAGCTTCCAGGGGGCTATTAGGAATCAGCCCCAGCATTTT | CASSFQGAIRNQPQHF
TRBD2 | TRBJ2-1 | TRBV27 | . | TGTGCCAGCAGTTGGACTAGATCGCGTCCCCATGAGCAGTTCTTC | CASSWTRSRPHEQFF
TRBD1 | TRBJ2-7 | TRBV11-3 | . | TGTGCCAGCAGCTTCATGGGACAGGGGGCAGGGGAGCAGTACTTC | CASSFMGQGAGEQYF
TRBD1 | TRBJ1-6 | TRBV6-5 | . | TGTGCCAGCAGTTACGCAGGGACAGGTTGGCTCGTGGCCCTCCACTTT | CASSYAGTGWLVALHF
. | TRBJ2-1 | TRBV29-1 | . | TGCAGCGTTGGGTGGGCAGGGGACCGGGAGCAGTTCTTC | CSVGWAGDREQFF
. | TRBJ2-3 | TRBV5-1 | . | TGCGCCAGCAGCTTGGAGGGGCCGGAGGATACGCAGTATTTT | CASSLEGPEDTQYF
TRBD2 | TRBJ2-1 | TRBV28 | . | TGTGCCAGCAGTTTATCGAGAGGACTAGCGGCCAACTCCTACAATGAGCAGTTCTTC | CASSLSRGLAANSYNEQFF
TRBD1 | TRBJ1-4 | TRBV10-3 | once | TGTGCCATCAGTGAGCCGGGACAGGGTGGCACTAATGAAAAACTGTTTTTT | CAISEPGQGGTNEKLFF
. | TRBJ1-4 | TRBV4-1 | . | TGCGCCAGCAGCCGAGGGTCCTTTACGGAAAAACTGTTTTTT | CASSRGSFTEKLFF
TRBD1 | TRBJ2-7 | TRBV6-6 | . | TGTGCCAGCAGTTCCCGGGACAGGGGCTACGAGCAGTACTTC | CASSSRDRGYEQYF
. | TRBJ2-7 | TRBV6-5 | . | TGTGCCAGCAGCCCAGGGGATCCCAGCTCCTACGAGCAGTACTTC | CASSPGDPSSYEQYF
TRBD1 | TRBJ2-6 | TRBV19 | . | TGTGCCAGTAGTATACAGGGGGCTGGGGCCAACGTCCTGACTTTC | CASSIQGAGANVLTF
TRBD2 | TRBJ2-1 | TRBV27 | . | TGTGCCAGCAGTTTAACCCATCAACTAGCGGGGGGCCGGAATAAAAATGAGCAGTTCTTC | CASSLTHQLAGGRNKNEQFF
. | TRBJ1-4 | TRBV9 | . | TGTGCCAGCAGCGTAGGAGGGATGTTGACTAATGAAAAACTGTTTTTT | CASSVGGMLTNEKLFF
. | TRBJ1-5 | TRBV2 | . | TGTGCCAGCAGAAAGGACTCGAGCAATCAGCCCCAGCATTTT | CASRKDSSNQPQHF
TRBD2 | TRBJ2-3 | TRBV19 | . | TGTGCCAGTAGTAGGGGACTAGCGGGAGGCCTCACAGATACGCAGTATTTT | CASSRGLAGGLTDTQYF
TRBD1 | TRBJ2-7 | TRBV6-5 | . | TGTGCCAGCAGTAAACAGGGGCGGGCGTCCTACGAGCAGTACTTC | CASSKQGRASYEQYF
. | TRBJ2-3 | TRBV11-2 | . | TGTGCCAGCAGCTTAGATTCTTGGCTAGATACGCAGTATTTT | CASSLDSWLDTQYF
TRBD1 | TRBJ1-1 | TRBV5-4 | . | TGTGCCAGCTCACAGGGGACGGTGAACACTGAAGCTTTCTTT | CASSQGTVNTEAFF
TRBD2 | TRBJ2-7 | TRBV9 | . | TGTGCCAGCAGCCCAACTAGCGGGAATCGGTACGAGCAGTACTTC | CASSPTSGNRYEQYF
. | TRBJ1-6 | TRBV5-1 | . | TGCGCCAGCCAACTCCGGCAGGGAAGGAATTCACCCCTCCACTTT | CASQLRQGRNSPLHF
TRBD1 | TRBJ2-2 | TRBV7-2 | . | TGTGCCAGCAGCTTACAGGGGGCGCGTACCGGGGAGCTGTTTTTT | CASSLQGARTGELFF
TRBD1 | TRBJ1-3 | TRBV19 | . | TGTGCCAGTAACCCCGGGCCCGGGACAGGGACTGGAAACACCATATATTTT | CASNPGPGTGTGNTIYF
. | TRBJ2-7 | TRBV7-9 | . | TGTGCCAGCAACCACCGCCCGGCAGGCACCTACGAGCAGTACTTC | CASNHRPAGTYEQYF
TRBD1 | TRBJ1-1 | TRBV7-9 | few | TGTGCCAGCAGCCGGGACAGGGGGAACACTGAAGCTTTCTTT | CASSRDRGNTEAFF